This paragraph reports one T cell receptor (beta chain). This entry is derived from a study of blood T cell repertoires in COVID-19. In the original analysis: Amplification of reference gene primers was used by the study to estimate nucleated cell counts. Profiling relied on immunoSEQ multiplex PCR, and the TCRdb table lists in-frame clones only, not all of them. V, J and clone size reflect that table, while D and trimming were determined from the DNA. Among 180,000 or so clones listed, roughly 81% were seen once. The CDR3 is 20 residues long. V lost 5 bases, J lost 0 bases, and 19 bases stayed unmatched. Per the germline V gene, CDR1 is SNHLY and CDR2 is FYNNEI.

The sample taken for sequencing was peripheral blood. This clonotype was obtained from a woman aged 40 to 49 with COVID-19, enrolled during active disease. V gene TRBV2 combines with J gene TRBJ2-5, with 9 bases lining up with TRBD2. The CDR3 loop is CASSTLFGQAGGKYQETQYF. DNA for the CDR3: TGTGCCAGCAGTACCCTTTTTGGCCAAGCGGGGGGAAAGTACCAAGAGACCCAGTACTTC.